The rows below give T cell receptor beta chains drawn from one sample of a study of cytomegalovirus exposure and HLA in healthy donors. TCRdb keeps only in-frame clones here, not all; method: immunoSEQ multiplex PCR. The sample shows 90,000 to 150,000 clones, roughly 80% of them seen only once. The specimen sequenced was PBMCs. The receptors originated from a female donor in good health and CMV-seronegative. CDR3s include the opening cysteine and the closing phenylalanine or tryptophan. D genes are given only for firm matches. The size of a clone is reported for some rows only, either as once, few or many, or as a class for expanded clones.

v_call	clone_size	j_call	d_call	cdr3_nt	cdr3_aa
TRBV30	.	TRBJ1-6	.	TGTGCCTGGAGTCGGCAGGGCCTTTCACCCCTCCACTTT	CAWSRQGLSPLHF
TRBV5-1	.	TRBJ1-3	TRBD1	TGCGCCAGCAGCTTGGGCACGGGACAGGGGGGAAACACCATATATTTT	CASSLGTGQGGNTIYF
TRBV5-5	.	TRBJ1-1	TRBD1	TGTGCCAGCAGCCTGTTTACAGGGGTGAGGAACACTGAAGCTTTCTTT	CASSLFTGVRNTEAFF
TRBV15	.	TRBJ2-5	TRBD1	TGTGCCACCAGCAGAGCGGGACAGGGGGAAGAGACCCAGTACTTC	CATSRAGQGEETQYF
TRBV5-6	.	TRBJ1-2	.	TGTGCCAGCAGCACTTACTTAAGCCTTTCTAACTATGGCTACACCTTC	CASSTYLSLSNYGYTF
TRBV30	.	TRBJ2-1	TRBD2	TGTGCCTGGAGTGTACTTGGAGCGGGGGAGCAGTTCTTC	CAWSVLGAGEQFF
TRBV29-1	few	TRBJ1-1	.	TGCAGCGTTGGCGTGGGGCCTGAAGCTTTCTTT	CSVGVGPEAFF
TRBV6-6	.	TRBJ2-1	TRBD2	TGTGCCACCCGGTGGACTAGTGGCGATGAGCAGTTCTTC	CATRWTSGDEQFF
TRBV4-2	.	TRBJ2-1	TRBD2	TGTGCCAGCAGCCACCCGAGCGGGGGGCTAGACAATGAGCAGTTCTTC	CASSHPSGGLDNEQFF
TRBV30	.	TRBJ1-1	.	TGTGCCTGGAGTACAGGGTACACTGAAGCTTTCTTT	CAWSTGYTEAFF
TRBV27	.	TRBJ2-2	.	TGTGCCAGCAGTTCGTCGGGACACAGCACCGGGGAGCTGTTTTTT	CASSSSGHSTGELFF
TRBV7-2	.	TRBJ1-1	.	TGTGCCAGCAGCTTGGGCCGGGGAAAGGCTGAAGCTTTCTTT	CASSLGRGKAEAFF
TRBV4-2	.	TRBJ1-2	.	TGTGCCAGCAGCCAAGAAGTGAGACAGGTCTTCGGCTACACCTTC	CASSQEVRQVFGYTF
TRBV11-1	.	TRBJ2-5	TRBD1	TGTGCCAGCAGCCTAGCCGGACAGGGAGGAGAAGAGACCCAGTACTTC	CASSLAGQGGEETQYF
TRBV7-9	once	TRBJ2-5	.	TGTGCCAGCAGTACTATCGGAGGAGAAGAGACCCAGTACTTC	CASSTIGGEETQYF
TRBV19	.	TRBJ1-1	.	TGTGCCAGTAGTACGAGGGTAAGGGACACTGAAGCTTTCTTT	CASSTRVRDTEAFF
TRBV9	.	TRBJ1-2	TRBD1	TGTGCCAGCAGGGACAGGGTGCATGGCTACACCTTC	CASRDRVHGYTF
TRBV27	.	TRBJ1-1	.	TGTGCCAGCAGTCCACTCGGGGGGGCCACTGAAGCTTTCTTT	CASSPLGGATEAFF
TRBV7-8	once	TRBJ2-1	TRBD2	TGTGCCAGCAGCCCCAGGACTAGCGGGGCGGTAAATGAGCAGTTCTTC	CASSPRTSGAVNEQFF
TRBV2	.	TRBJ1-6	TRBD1	TGTGCCAGCACTACGGACAGGGAATTCGGTTCACCCCTCCACTTT	CASTTDREFGSPLHF
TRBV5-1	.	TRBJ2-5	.	TGCGCCAGCAGCTTGGGCAGGCAACAAGAGACCCAGTACTTC	CASSLGRQQETQYF
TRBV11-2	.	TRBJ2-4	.	TGTGCCAGCAGCAAACGAGGTCCCCAGGGGAAAAACATTCAGTACTTC	CASSKRGPQGKNIQYF
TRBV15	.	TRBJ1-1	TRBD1	TGTGCCACCTCGCGAGACAGGGGGCGGACTGAAGCTTTCTTT	CATSRDRGRTEAFF
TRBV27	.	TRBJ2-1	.	TGTGCCAGCAGTTTATTCGGCGGAAACAATGAGCAGTTCTTC	CASSLFGGNNEQFF
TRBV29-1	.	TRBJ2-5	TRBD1	TGCAGCGTTGAAGGGGTACAGGGGGAAAGGACCCAGTACTTC	CSVEGVQGERTQYF
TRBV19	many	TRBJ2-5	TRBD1	TGTGCCAGTAGTCAAGGACTGACAGGGGGGCAAGAGACCCAGTACTTC	CASSQGLTGGQETQYF
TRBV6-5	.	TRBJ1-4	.	TGTGCCAGCAGTGGGCTCGGAACAACTAATGAAAAACTGTTTTTT	CASSGLGTTNEKLFF
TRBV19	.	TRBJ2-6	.	TGTGCCAGTAGTATACGGCAGGGTCACCCTGGGGCCAACGTCCTGACTTTC	CASSIRQGHPGANVLTF
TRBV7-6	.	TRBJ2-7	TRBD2	TGTGCCAGCAGCCTCCTGGGGCGGGGGTCGACCAGCGAGCAGTACTTC	CASSLLGRGSTSEQYF
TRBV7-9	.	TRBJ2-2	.	TGTGCCAGCAGACGGGACACCGGGGAGCTGTTTTTT	CASRRDTGELFF
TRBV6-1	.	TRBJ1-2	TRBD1	TGTGCCAGCAGTGAAGCGCCAGGGGGCTATGGCTACACCTTC	CASSEAPGGYGYTF
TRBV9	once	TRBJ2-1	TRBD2	TGTGCCAGCAGCGGAGGGGCTAGCGGAAACTACAATGAGCAGTTCTTC	CASSGGASGNYNEQFF
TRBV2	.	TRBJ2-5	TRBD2	TGTGCCAGCAGGACCCTGACTAGCGGGGTCCAAGAGACCCAGTACTTC	CASRTLTSGVQETQYF
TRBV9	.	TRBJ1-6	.	TGTGCCAGCAGCGTAGGAGGCGGCTCCTATAATTCACCCCTCCACTTT	CASSVGGGSYNSPLHF
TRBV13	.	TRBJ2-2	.	TGTGCCAGCAGCTCATACGGGAACGTAGCCGGGGAGCTGTTTTTT	CASSSYGNVAGELFF
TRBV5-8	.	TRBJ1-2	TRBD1	TGTGCCAGCAGCTACGACAGGGCTGCCTACACCTTC	CASSYDRAAYTF
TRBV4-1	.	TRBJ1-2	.	TGCGCCAGCAGCATCACCGATAAGGGGTTAAACTATGGCTACACCTTC	CASSITDKGLNYGYTF
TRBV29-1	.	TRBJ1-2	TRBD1	TGCACCGTAAGGGACAGGGAATCGCCTTCCTATGGCTACACCTTC	CTVRDRESPSYGYTF
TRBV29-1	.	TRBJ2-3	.	TGCAGCGTTGAAGACGAGGCAGTCACAGATACGCAGTATTTT	CSVEDEAVTDTQYF
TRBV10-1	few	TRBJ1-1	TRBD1	TGCGCCAGCAGACAGGGGGCCGGCACTGAAGCTTTCTTT	CASRQGAGTEAFF
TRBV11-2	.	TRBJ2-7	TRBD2	TGTGCCAGCAGCTTAAATAAACTAGCGGTCTACGAGCAGTACTTC	CASSLNKLAVYEQYF